These 11 T cell receptor beta chains share one sample of origin, sequenced in a study of T cell responses to AZD1222 COVID-19 vaccine. Only in-frame clones appear in the TCRdb table, and some are missing; sequencing was by immunoSEQ multiplex PCR. The sample holds 110,000 to 150,000 clones; about 90% are singletons and the top ten take more than 5.5%. Source: peripheral blood, taken on day 0 of AZD1222 vaccination. Source of these receptors: an adult in good health.

This chain connects TRBV5-4 to TRBJ1-4; no clear D. The CDR3 consists of 15 residues. The germline V gene encodes CDR1 SGHNT and CDR2 YYREEE (reference sequence). Trimming shortened V by 2 bases and J by 0 bases, and 8 bases separated the two germline ends. CDR3 DNA sequence: TGTGCCAGCAGCTTCTCCGGAGCAACTAATGAAAAACTGTTTTTT. It translates to CASSFSGATNEKLFF. Drawing the rest from reference TRBV5-4 and TRBJ1-4, the complete variable domain is ETGVTQSPTHLIKTRGQQVTLRCSSQSGHNTVSWYQQALGQGPQFIFQYYREEENGRGNFPPRFSGLQFPNYSSELNVNALELDDSALYLCASSFSGATNEKLFFGSGTQLSVL.

The chain combines TRBV7-9 with TRBJ1-4; the match to TRBD1 covers 8 bases. The CDR3 has 15 amino acids. Trimming removed 1 base from V and 8 bases from J; junction bases left unmatched: 6. Germline V gene lookup returns CDR1 SEHNR and CDR2 FQNEAQ (reference sequence). This CDR3 reads CASSLGDTGGEKLFF. The CDR3 DNA reads TGTGCCAGCAGCTTAGGGGATACAGGGGGAGAAAAACTGTTTTTT.

This rearrangement joins TRBV19 to TRBJ1-2; unclear D gene. The CDR3 extends over 14 amino acids. CDR1 and CDR2 from the germline V gene are LNHDA and SQIVND (reference sequence). Trimming removed 7 bases at V and 4 bases at J, with 16 bases between. The CDR3 DNA sequence: TGTGCCAGTATCCCCAGTGTATCACGCTATGGCTACACCTTC. Its protein product is CASIPSVSRYGYTF. Based on the CDR3 plus reference TRBV19 and TRBJ1-2, the full variable domain is DGGITQSPKYLFRKEGQNVTLSCEQNLNHDAMYWYRQDPGQGLRLIYYSQIVNDFQKGDIAEGYSVSREKKESFPLTVTSAQKNPTAFYLCASIPSVSRYGYTFGSGTRLTVV.

This sequence joins TRBV7-2 and TRBJ2-2; D may be TRBD2 (5 bases). Trimming stripped 0 bases from V and 6 bases from J, with 8 bases between. Germline loops: CDR1 SGHTA, CDR2 FQGNSA. CDR3 length: 14 residues. CDR3 loop: CASSLAPAAGELFF. Here the CDR3 DNA reads TGTGCCAGCAGCTTAGCCCCAGCGGCCGGGGAGCTGTTTTTT.

This chain joins TRBV6-5 and TRBJ2-1; D gene unclear. Germline lookup yields CDR1 MNHEY and CDR2 SVGAGI. Between the trimmed V and J ends, which lost 1 base and 8 bases, there was a span of 15 bases. The CDR3 is 15 amino acids. CDR3 bases: TGTGCCAGCAGTTACTGGGCGGTGGGGTTCGATGAGCAGTTCTTC. This translates into CASSYWAVGFDEQFF.

The chain couples TRBV28 to TRBJ1-2; 8 bases agree with TRBD1. Germline-derived CDR1 and CDR2 are MDHEN and SYDVKM. The CDR3 is 16 amino acids. V was pared by 7 bases and J by 2 bases, with 12 bases of the junction left unmatched. The CDR3 nucleotides read TGTGCCAGCAATGTACCGGGACAGGCCAACAACTATGGCTACACCTTC. It translates to CASNVPGQANNYGYTF.

The chain carries TRBV27 and TRBJ2-1, with 8 bases matching TRBD2. Per germline, CDR1 MNHEY and CDR2 SMNVEV (reference sequence). The trim removed 5 bases at V and 6 bases at J, leaving 6 bases unmatched. CDR3 size: 14 residues. CDR3 sequence (DNA): TGTGCCAGCAGTGCAAGACTAGCGTTCAATGAGCAGTTCTTC. This encodes CASSARLAFNEQFF.

V is TRBV28 and J is TRBJ2-5, with 14 bases identical to TRBD2. Trimming took 8 bases from V and 4 from J; bases not matched to a gene: 3. From germline, CDR1 is MDHEN and CDR2 SYDVKM. CDR3 size: 14 residues. CDR3 amino acids: CASRGLAGVETQYF. The CDR3 region has the DNA TGTGCCAGCCGGGGACTAGCGGGAGTAGAGACCCAGTACTTC.

The sample holds one count of this clone. The chain carries TRBV5-4 and TRBJ1-1; D is perhaps TRBD1 (5 bases). Germline assignment: CDR1 SGHNT and CDR2 YYREEE (reference sequence). This CDR3 has 15 amino acids. V was cut by 4 bases and J by 1 base, with 14 bases left in between. CDR3 nucleotide sequence: TGTGCCAGCAGCCCTCCTGTGGGGGGGAACACTGAAGCTTTCTTT. Translated: CASSPPVGGNTEAFF.

J is TRBJ2-1 and V is TRBV5-1; perhaps TRBD2 as D (5 bases). Germline V gene lookup returns CDR1 SGHRS and CDR2 YFSETQ. Trimming took off 4 bases at V and 5 bases at J, with 19 bases between the two ends. The CDR3 runs 16 residues. Here the CDR3 reads CASSRRPSPGNNEQFF. CDR3 bases: TGCGCCAGCAGCCGGCGACCATCCCCGGGAAACAATGAGCAGTTCTTC.

The chain employs TRBV5-1 and TRBJ2-7, with D uncertain. V lost 4 bases, J lost 5 bases, and 22 bases lay in between. The CDR3 length is 16 residues. Germline lookup yields CDR1 SGHRS and CDR2 YFSETQ. The CDR3 bases are TGCGCCAGCAGCCCGTATTTAGACGTCGGTTTCGACGAGCAGTACTTC. Amino acids: CASSPYLDVGFDEQYF. The full variable domain, completed using reference TRBV5-1 and TRBJ2-7, is KAGVTQTPRYLIKTRGQQVTLSCSPISGHRSVSWYQQTPGQGLQFLFEYFSETQRNKGNFPGRFSGRQFSNSRSEMNVSTLELGDSALYLCASSPYLDVGFDEQYFGPGTRLTVT.